Listed below are T cell receptor beta chains from one sample, sequenced in a study of T and B cells in COVID-19 patients. In TCRdb, the multiplex PCR reads were re-called with MiXCR into one record per CDR3 protein. The data contain over 6,000 distinct CDR3 sequences, 33% of them singletons. Sequencing input: blood. All receptors come from a human donor with active COVID-19. CDR3s include the opening cysteine and the closing phenylalanine or tryptophan. D genes are given only for firm matches. Size values are once, few and many counts, or a class for expanded clones, and some rows have none.

NA	TRBV12-3/TRBV12-4	few	TRBJ1-1	TGTGCCAGCAGTTTAGGGTCGAACACTGAAGCTTTCTTT	CASSLGSNTEAFF
NA	TRBV30	few	TRBJ2-7	TGTGCCTGGAGTAGGGGTTTGGCCTACGAGCAGTACTTC	CAWSRGLAYEQYF
NA	TRBV4-2	few	TRBJ1-1	TGTGCCAGCAGCCTCGCGGGGGGGAGGGATGAAGCTTTCTTT	CASSLAGGRDEAFF
NA	TRBV6-5	medium-sized	TRBJ2-1	TGTGCCAGCAGGATGACAGAACCCTACAATGAGCAGTTCTTC	CASRMTEPYNEQFF
NA	TRBV4-2	NA	TRBJ2-1	TGCGCCAGCAGCCAAGATAGGACGGTGGGCTCCTACAATGAGCAGTTCTTC	CASSQDRTVGSYNEQFF
TRBD2	TRBV10-3	few	TRBJ2-7	TGTGCCATCAGTGGGGGACTAGGGACCTACGAGCAGTACTTC	CAISGGLGTYEQYF
TRBD2	TRBV18	NA	TRBJ2-2	TGTGCCAGCTCACCACCGGCAGCGGGAGAGGGGGCGAACACCGGGGAGCTGTTTTTT	CASSPPAAGEGANTGELFF
NA	TRBV27	few	TRBJ2-7	TGTGCCAGCAGTTTACTGGGGAATAGGAACGAGCAGTACTTC	CASSLLGNRNEQYF
NA	TRBV7-6	NA	TRBJ1-4	TGTGCCAGCAGCCAGTGGGGCAGGGGAGGAAAACTGTTTTTT	CASSQWGRGGKLFF
NA	TRBV6-5	medium-sized	TRBJ2-7	TGTGCCAGCAGTTACGGACACTCCTACGAGCAGTACTTC	CASSYGHSYEQYF
NA	TRBV19	medium-sized	TRBJ2-3	TGTGCCAGTAGTCTCCTACAGGGTGGAAGGACAGATACGCAGTATTTT	CASSLLQGGRTDTQYF
NA	TRBV5-3	NA	TRBJ2-7	TGTGCCAGCAGCCCGAGGGTGGGGTACGAGCAGTACTTC	CASSPRVGYEQYF
NA	TRBV6-5	NA	TRBJ1-5	TGTGCCAGCAGTGGGTCGGCGGCGGCCGGTTATAGCAATCAGCCCCAGCATTTT	CASSGSAAAGYSNQPQHF
TRBD1	TRBV30	NA	TRBJ1-3	TGTGCCTGGACCAGAGGGACAGGGATCTCTGGAAACACCATATATTTT	CAWTRGTGISGNTIYF
NA	TRBV6-5	NA	TRBJ1-1	TGTGCCAGCAAACAGGGAGGCACTGAAGCTTTCTTT	CASKQGGTEAFF
NA	TRBV29-1	medium-sized	TRBJ1-2	TGCAGCGTTGAGGCGGCAGCCTATGGCTACACCTTC	CSVEAAAYGYTF
NA	TRBV19	once	TRBJ1-4	TGTGCCAGTAAAAGAGGGCAGCGCAATGAAAAACTGTTTTTT	CASKRGQRNEKLFF
TRBD1	TRBV6-1	medium-sized	TRBJ1-1	TGTGCCAGCAGGACTAGGACAGGGAAGGACACTGAAGCTTTCTTT	CASRTRTGKDTEAFF
TRBD2	TRBV7-9	NA	TRBJ2-3	TGTGCCAGCAGCCCGGGACTAGCGGGTGCTCGCACAGATACGCAGTATTTT	CASSPGLAGARTDTQYF
TRBD1	TRBV24-1	NA	TRBJ2-2	TGTGCCACCAGTGACCCCCGAGAGGGTAAGGGACAGGGAGAATACCGACGAACCGGGGAGCTGTTTTTT	CATSDPREGKGQGEYRRTGELFF
NA	TRBV7-9	NA	TRBJ2-7	TGTGCCAGCAGCTCCGGGACGAAAGGCCCCGAGCAGTACTTC	CASSSGTKGPEQYF
TRBD2	TRBV19	medium-sized	TRBJ2-1	TGTGCCAGTAGTATACTAAGGCTAGCGGGAGTAGATGAGCAGTTCTTC	CASSILRLAGVDEQFF
NA	TRBV6-5	NA	TRBJ1-5	TGTGCCAGCAGTTACTCGGCCGATCAGCCCCAGCATTTT	CASSYSADQPQHF
NA	TRBV6-5	NA	TRBJ2-1	TGTGCCAGCAGTACCCGACTTTCTCGCCGGGATTACAATGAGCAGTTCTTC	CASSTRLSRRDYNEQFF
TRBD2	TRBV7-2	NA	TRBJ2-2	TGTGCCAGCAGCTTTGTAGCGGGGAACACCGGGGAGCTGTTTTTT	CASSFVAGNTGELFF
NA	TRBV29-1	few	TRBJ1-1	TGCAGCGTTGTCGGCAACTTGAACACTGAAGCTTTCTTT	CSVVGNLNTEAFF
NA	TRBV6-5	NA	TRBJ1-4	TGTCCCAGCAGTTACGGCACTAATGAAAAACTGTTTTTT	CPSSYGTNEKLFF
NA	TRBV5-4	NA	TRBJ1-5	TGTGCCAGCAGCTTGAATGGGCAATGGGTGGATCAGCCCCAGCATTTT	CASSLNGQWVDQPQHF
TRBD1	TRBV18	medium-sized	TRBJ2-1	TGTGCCAGCTCCCATGGACAGGGGGCCTACAATGAGCAGTTCTTC	CASSHGQGAYNEQFF
NA	TRBV10-3	NA	TRBJ1-1	TGTGCCATCAGTGGACAGGTCCCGGGCGGGGCTGAAGCTTTCTTT	CAISGQVPGGAEAFF
NA	TRBV12-3/TRBV12-4	medium-sized	TRBJ1-6	TGTGCCAGCAGTAACCCGTGGGAAGGTTCACCCCTCCACTTT	CASSNPWEGSPLHF
NA	TRBV30	few	TRBJ2-3	TGTGCCTGGACAGGGGGCACAGATACGCAGTATTTT	CAWTGGTDTQYF
NA	TRBV4-3	NA	TRBJ1-1	TGCGCCAGCAGCCAAGATGGGGTGGACACTGAAGCTTTCTTT	CASSQDGVDTEAFF